Below are 4 T cell receptor beta chains sequenced from a single sample in a study of shared clonotypes between healthy human individuals. Naive CD8 cells were CD45RO-negative, positively selected for CCR7, excluding terminally differentiated effector memory CD45RA+ cells. Clones were sequenced by immunoSEQ multiplex PCR, and TCRdb holds only the in-frame ones, with some missing. This sample has over 2 million clones; less than 95% occur once, and the top ten carry roughly 1.1%. The sample was naive CD8+ T cells sorted from blood. Every receptor here comes from a man aged 18 to 29 in good health.

Worth noting for this clone: This sample also contains other DNA sequences that code for the same CDR3. The chain carries TRBV9 and TRBJ2-1; D is unclear. This CDR3 comprises 11 residues. The germline V gene encodes CDR1 SGDLS and CDR2 YYNGEE. V dropped 1 base and J dropped 8 bases, with 4 bases sitting between them. The CDR3 sequence is CASSVSDEQFF. In DNA form, the CDR3 reads TGTGCCAGCAGCGTAAGCGATGAGCAGTTCTTC.

CDR3 region: CASSLPGTGVQETQYF. The CDR3, as DNA: TGTGCCAGCAGCTTGCCCGGGACAGGGGTCCAAGAGACCCAGTACTTC. The V gene is TRBV7-8, the J gene TRBJ2-5; 10 nucleotides line up with TRBD1. V was pared by 3 bases and J by 1 base, with 5 bases of the junction left unmatched. The CDR3 totals 16 residues. The germline V gene encodes CDR1 SGHVS and CDR2 FQNEAQ.

This chain joins TRBV6-6 and TRBJ2-6; D unresolved. V gave up 11 bases and J gave up 0 bases, with 8 bases separating them. Germline values: CDR1 MNHNY, CDR2 SVGAGI (reference sequence). The CDR3 totals 13 residues. CDR3 protein: CARYDSGANVLTF. For the CDR3, the DNA is TGTGCCCGGTACGACTCTGGGGCCAACGTCCTGACTTTC.

CDR3 DNA: TGTGCCAGCAGCTTAGCGGACAGGGGGCGCGACTATGGCTACACCTTC. Translating it yields CASSLADRGRDYGYTF. The chain carries TRBV7-9 and TRBJ1-2; 11 bases agree with TRBD1. CDR1 SEHNR and CDR2 FQNEAQ come from the germline V gene (reference sequence). Unmatched junction bases numbered 3, after V lost 0 bases and J lost 3 bases. The CDR3 length is 16 residues.